The 20 T cell receptor beta chains below were found in one sample sequenced in a study of blood T cell repertoires in COVID-19. Using immunoSEQ multiplex PCR, the repertoire was profiled, and TCRdb retains in-frame clones only, with some absent. This table has about 74,000 clones, 75% to 85% appearing once. The specimen was peripheral blood. These receptors all come from a man over 45 with acute or convalescent COVID-19.

The V gene is TRBV29-1, the J gene TRBJ2-5, with 9 bases matching TRBD2. J lost 2 bases, V lost 2 bases, and 9 bases had no gene match. This CDR3 spans 16 amino acids. Germline values: CDR1 SQVTM, CDR2 ANQGSEA. As DNA, the CDR3 is TGCAGCGTTGAACTTTTAAGCGGGGGGCGGCAAGAGACCCAGTACTTC. This sequence encodes CSVELLSGGRQETQYF. The variable domain in full, with the rest retrieved from reference TRBV29-1 and TRBJ2-5, is SAVISQKPSRDICQRGTSLTIQCQVDSQVTMMFWYRQQPGQSLTLIATANQGSEATYESGFVIDKFPISRPNLTFSTLTVSNMSPEDSSIYLCSVELLSGGRQETQYFGPGTRLLVL.

J is TRBJ2-2 and V is TRBV5-1; D is perhaps TRBD2 (5 bases). From germline, CDR1 is SGHRS and CDR2 YFSETQ. The CDR3 is 17 amino acids. Trimming shortened V by 4 bases and J by 1 base, and 17 bases separated the two germline ends. The CDR3 DNA is TGCGCCAGCAGCAATGCGGGCGCTGGAAGGAACACCGGGGAGCTGTTTTTT. Translated, it gives CASSNAGAGRNTGELFF.

The chain carries TRBV24-1 and TRBJ1-4; 7 bases align to TRBD1. The CDR3 is 15 amino acids. Germline trimming cut 9 bases from V and 5 bases from J; bases unmatched to any gene: 11. Germline lookup yields CDR1 KGHDR and CDR2 SFDVKD. The CDR3 coding sequence is TGTGCCACCCCCGATTTTAGCAGGGGGAATGAAAAACTGTTTTTT. This gives the protein CATPDFSRGNEKLFF.

The chain couples TRBV11-2 to TRBJ2-2; TRBD2 aligns across 8 bases. The CDR3 covers 17 residues. Germline trimming cut 1 base from V and 6 bases from J; bases unmatched to any gene: 10. Germline V gene sequence: CDR1 SGHAT, CDR2 FQNNGV. The CDR3, as DNA: TGTGCCAGCAGCTTAGGGGGCTGGCGGGGGGCCCCCGGGGAGCTGTTTTTT. It codes for CASSLGGWRGAPGELFF.

The chain links TRBV4-2 to TRBJ1-1; D might be TRBD1 (5 bases). The CDR3 runs 15 residues. Germline loops: CDR1 LGHNA, CDR2 YNFKEQ. The germline V and J ends were trimmed by 4 bases and 1 base, with 13 bases remaining between them. The CDR3 DNA is TGTGCCAGCAGCCGCATTGGACAAACGAACACTGAAGCTTTCTTT. It specifies CASSRIGQTNTEAFF.

The sample holds a few counts of this clone. The rearrangement uses TRBV5-6 and TRBJ2-5, with TRBD2 matching 10 bases. V was clipped by 1 base and J by 2 bases; unmatched bases: 5. The CDR3 totals 16 residues. Germline V gene lookup returns CDR1 SGHDT and CDR2 YYEEEE. CDR3 amino acids: CASSLRASGSQETQYF. Here the CDR3 DNA reads TGTGCCAGCAGCTTGCGCGCTAGCGGGAGTCAAGAGACCCAGTACTTC.

V usage is TRBV5-1 and J usage is TRBJ2-6, with D tentatively TRBD2 (5 bases). Germline assignment: CDR1 SGHRS and CDR2 YFSETQ. CDR3 size: 16 residues. V gave up 4 bases and J gave up 0 bases, with 11 bases separating them. This CDR3 reads CASSPTAGSGANVLTF. In DNA, the CDR3 is TGCGCCAGCAGCCCGACGGCGGGCTCTGGGGCCAACGTCCTGACTTTC.

Only a few counts were recorded for this clone. The V and J genes are TRBV12-3 or TRBV12-4 and TRBJ1-5, with TRBD1 matching over 9 bases. V shed 11 bases and J 4 bases; nucleotides not matched to a gene: 6. The CDR3 is 13 residues long. CDR3 sequence (DNA): TGTGCCCCCCCTGACAGGGGGAATCAGCCCCAGCATTTT. It translates to CAPPDRGNQPQHF.

This clone was seen only a few times. The chain is built from TRBV9 and TRBJ2-1; 7 nucleotides line up with TRBD1. Germline V gene data show CDR1 as SGDLS and CDR2 as YYNGEE. CDR3 length: 14 amino acids. V trimming: 4 bases; J trimming: 4 bases; junction bases outside the gene matches: 5. The CDR3 reads CASSPWTGYNEQFF. CDR3 bases: TGTGCCAGCAGCCCCTGGACAGGATACAATGAGCAGTTCTTC.

The genes are TRBV4-1 and TRBJ2-1; no clear D gene. Germline V lookup: CDR1 MGHRA, CDR2 YSYEKL. This CDR3 is 15 amino acids long. The V gene lost 2 bases and the J gene lost 0 bases, with 8 bases spanning the gap. The CDR3 DNA reads as TGCGCCAGCAGCCAATCGTTCAGCTCCTACAATGAGCAGTTCTTC. Amino acid sequence: CASSQSFSSYNEQFF.

The chain uses TRBV3-1 (or the pseudogene TRBV3-2) and TRBJ2-5, with TRBD2 matching over 11 bases. V dropped 4 bases and J dropped 3; count of bases not matched to a gene: 7. Germline loops: CDR1 LGHDT, CDR2 YNNKEL (reference sequence). This CDR3 is built from 16 residues. The CDR3 sequence is CASSPSSGGSKETQYF. The CDR3 nucleotides are TGTGCCAGCAGCCCCTCTAGCGGGGGGTCCAAAGAGACCCAGTACTTC.

There are a few counts of this clone. CDR3 sequence (DNA): TGTGCCAGCAGTTCCCAGCGGGCCTCCTACGAGCAGTACTTC. Its protein product is CASSSQRASYEQYF. This rearrangement joins TRBV6-6 to TRBJ2-7; D may be TRBD2 (6 bases). Germline lookup yields CDR1 MNHNY and CDR2 SVGAGI (reference sequence). The CDR3 sequence is 14 residues long. Trimming removed 4 bases from V and 0 bases from J, with 10 bases in between.

The chain has TRBV7-9 and TRBJ1-4, with D uncertain. V gave up 1 base and J gave up 6 bases, with 12 bases separating them. This CDR3 is 15 amino acids long. Germline V gene sequence: CDR1 SEHNR, CDR2 FQNEAQ (reference sequence). CDR3 sequence: CASSLGLPTDEKLFF. The CDR3 nucleotides read TGTGCCAGCAGCTTAGGACTTCCCACCGATGAAAAACTGTTTTTT.

The V call is TRBV6-5, the J call TRBJ2-7; 8 nucleotides line up with TRBD1. V lost 0 bases to trimming and J lost 8 bases; unmatched junction nucleotides: 6. Germline CDR1 reads MNHEY; CDR2 reads SVGAGI. The CDR3 spans 14 residues. Here the CDR3 reads CASSYSPPGGKQYF. DNA of the CDR3: TGTGCCAGCAGTTACTCCCCCCCAGGGGGCAAGCAGTACTTC.

This chain connects TRBV18 to TRBJ2-1; the match to TRBD1 covers 9 bases. This CDR3 region has 16 residues. V shed 4 bases, J shed 3 bases, and the junction held 7 bases outside the gene matches. In germline, CDR1 is KGHSH, CDR2 LQKENI. CDR3 protein: CASSLLQGALYNEQFF. CDR3 in DNA: TGTGCCAGCTCACTTTTACAGGGGGCCCTCTACAATGAGCAGTTCTTC.

This clone was found once. The V call is TRBV19, the J call TRBJ1-6; 8 bases are shared with TRBD1. The CDR3 consists of 15 residues. Losses at the gene ends were 7 bases for V and 4 bases for J; bases not matched to a gene: 6. Per germline, CDR1 LNHDA and CDR2 SQIVND (reference sequence). Here the CDR3 DNA reads TGTGCCAGTAAGGGACAGGAGTCTTATAATTCACCCCTCCACTTT. It yields the protein CASKGQESYNSPLHF.

This clone was recorded a few times. V usage is TRBV6-1 and J usage is TRBJ2-7, with D possibly TRBD1 on 6 matching bases. Germline CDR1 reads MNHNS; CDR2 reads SASEGT. The V and J ends lost 3 bases and 1 base respectively, with 10 bases between them. This CDR3 contains 14 residues. This CDR3 is CASSETGQSYEQYV. The DNA of the CDR3 is TGTGCCAGCAGTGAGACAGGACAATCCTACGAGCAGTACGTC.

The chain links TRBV6-6 to TRBJ1-2; 8 nucleotides line up with TRBD1. Looked up from germline, CDR1 is MNHNY and CDR2 is SVGAGI (reference sequence). The length of the CDR3 is 14 residues. After removal of 5 bases from V and 8 bases from J, the junction contained 10 bases not matched to a gene. CDR3 loop: CASSGQDRVGGYTF. In nucleotides, the CDR3 is TGTGCCAGCAGTGGACAGGACAGGGTAGGGGGCTACACCTTC.

CDR3 protein: CVTKSQGTEAFF. CDR3 DNA: TGTGTCACGAAATCTCAGGGAACTGAAGCTTTCTTT. V usage is TRBV14 and J usage is TRBJ1-1, with D perhaps matching TRBD1 (5 bases). CDR3 length: 12 amino acids. Germline-derived CDR1 and CDR2 are SGHDN and FVKESK.

The chain is built from TRBV6-5 and TRBJ1-2; weak D call: TRBD1 (5 bases). Germline V gene lookup returns CDR1 MNHEY and CDR2 SVGAGI. Trimming shortened V by 6 bases and J by 3 bases, and 17 bases separated the two germline ends. There are 15 residues in the CDR3. DNA for the CDR3: TGTGCCAGCAGCAACGGGGGGGGATACGACTATGGCTACACCTTC. Protein sequence: CASSNGGGYDYGYTF.